This T cell receptor beta chain is drawn from a study of cytomegalovirus exposure and HLA in healthy donors. Study conclusions and caveats: It was 150 to 200 TCR beta chains that were listed as cytomegalovirus-associated. Three of the chains that were CMV-associated were confirmed in vitro to be specific for CMV antigens.

For this clone: Its specificity is not known.

TCRdb's copy holds only in-frame clones and misses some; the assay was immunoSEQ multiplex PCR. The sample holds some 98,000 clones, 87% seen once. Germline loops: CDR1 MDHEN, CDR2 SYDVKM. The CDR3 spans 14 residues. The V gene end was trimmed by 2 bases and the J gene end by 4 bases; junction bases not matched to a gene: 3. The sequence was obtained from a woman under 40 in good health and CMV-seronegative. Sequencing was carried out using PBMCs. The chain joins TRBV28 to TRBJ2-3; 7 nucleotides agree with TRBD1. This chain's CDR3 is CASSLDRASDTQYF. The CDR3 nucleotides are TGTGCCAGCAGTTTAGACAGGGCTTCAGATACGCAGTATTTT.